The 24 T cell receptor beta chains below all came from one sample that was sequenced in a study of molecular identifiers for immune sequencing clone quantification. TCRdb redid the calling of the PCR reads with MiXCR, one entry per CDR3 protein. The table includes about half a million distinct CDR3 sequences, approximately 25% detected once. Source material: naive CD8+ T cells from blood, with Jurkat cell RNA spiked in. Subset defined: FACS-sorted CD8+CD4-CCR7+CD45RA+ naive T cells. All receptors come from a human donor in good health. Some libraries in this study had Jurkat cell RNA spiked in.

J is TRBJ2-3 and V is TRBV9, with D perhaps matching TRBD2 (5 bases). V was cut by 3 bases and J by 5 bases, with 16 bases left in between. Per the germline V gene, CDR1 is SGDLS and CDR2 is YYNGEE. This CDR3 contains 15 residues. DNA of the CDR3: TGTGCCAGCAGCGCCGGGGTAGTGAGTATAGATACGCAGTATTTT. Translation: CASSAGVVSIDTQYF.

The chain combines TRBV3-1 with TRBJ2-5, with TRBD1 as a possible D gene (6 bases). This CDR3 spans 15 amino acids. Germline V lookup: CDR1 LGHDT, CDR2 YNNKEL (reference sequence). V lost 6 bases to trimming and J lost 7 bases, with 21 bases between them. The CDR3 DNA reads as TGTGCCAGCAGGGGCACGGTCAAGGGGGAAGTGACCCAGTACTTC. Translated, it gives CASRGTVKGEVTQYF.

There are many counts of this clonotype. V gene TRBV30 combines with J gene TRBJ1-1; D is unclear. Per the germline V gene, CDR1 is GTSNPN and CDR2 is SVGIG (reference sequence). V was shortened by 1 base and J by 1 base, with 4 bases between the two germline ends. This CDR3 has 12 amino acids. The DNA of the CDR3 is TGTGCCTGGAGTGCGGGGAACACTGAAGCTTTCTTT. This sequence encodes CAWSAGNTEAFF.

On this clonotype itself: This could be a read error, since a much larger clone is one nucleotide away. The rearrangement links TRBV29-1 to TRBJ1-1; D gene unclear. The CDR3 has 15 residues. The V and J ends lost 7 bases and 6 bases respectively, with 24 bases between them. Per germline, CDR1 SQVTM and CDR2 ANQGSEA. The CDR3 spells CSADGLQGGYPEAFF. CDR3 bases: TGCAGCGCTGATGGGCTCCAAGGCGGATACCCTGAAGCTTTCTTT.

This clonotype has just a few counts. This chain links TRBV10-3 with TRBJ2-7; 10 positions match TRBD1. CDR1 and CDR2 from the germline V gene are ENHRY and SYGVKD. CDR3 length equals 14 residues. V shed 6 bases, J shed 2 bases, and the junction held 4 bases outside the gene matches. CDR3 nucleotide sequence: TGTGCCATCAGAACCGGGACAGGGGCCTACGAGCAGTACTTC. Protein product: CAIRTGTGAYEQYF.

The sample holds a few counts of this clonotype. It is likely a read error, because the conserved phenylalanine at the end of the CDR3 is missing. This chain connects TRBV4-1 to TRBJ2-2; no firm D call. The CDR3 contains 13 residues. Looked up from germline, CDR1 is MGHRA and CDR2 is YSYEKL. V lost 1 base and J 5 bases, leaving 5 bases between the germline ends. This CDR3 is CASSQVLTGELFL. CDR3 sequence (DNA): TGCGCCAGCAGCCAAGTGTTAACCGGGGAGCTGTTTCTT.

This clonotype was seen a few times. The rearrangement links TRBV7-2 to TRBJ1-2; D is undetermined. The CDR3 runs 13 residues. Per germline, CDR1 SGHTA and CDR2 FQGNSA. The germline V and J ends were trimmed by 1 base and 5 bases, with 8 bases remaining between them. The chain's CDR3 is CASSLGTYYGYTF. The CDR3 coding sequence is TGTGCCAGCAGCTTAGGGACGTATTATGGCTACACCTTC.

The chain carries TRBV3-1 and TRBJ1-2; 7 nucleotides line up with TRBD1. Germline V gives CDR1 LGHDT, CDR2 YNNKEL (reference sequence). The CDR3 is made up of 19 amino acids. V dropped 5 bases and J dropped 0; count of bases not matched to a gene: 18. The CDR3 nucleotides read TGTGCCAGCAGCGATCATACGTGGAGACAGGGCAGTTCTAACTATGGCTACACCTTC. This encodes CASSDHTWRQGSSNYGYTF.

This clonotype showed up many times. This chain joins TRBV29-1 and TRBJ2-1; 11 nucleotides agree with TRBD2. CDR1 is SQVTM, CDR2 ANQGSEA, per germline. The CDR3 sequence is 16 residues long. V shed 2 bases and J 9 bases; nucleotides not matched to a gene: 12. The CDR3 region is CSVEYITSGSYGEQFF. CDR3 DNA: TGCAGCGTTGAATATATAACTAGCGGGAGTTACGGTGAGCAGTTCTTC.

The chain has TRBV7-9 and TRBJ1-1; D unresolved. This CDR3 is 13 amino acids long. Trimming left V 10 bases short and J 13 bases short, with 25 bases between. Germline CDR1 is SEHNR and CDR2 is FQNEAQ (reference sequence). CDR3 bases: TGTGCCACCCAGACCTACCCAATTCTGAAGCTTTTCTTT. The encoded protein is CATQTYPILKLFF.

As for this clonotype: A much larger clonotype is one base distant, so this may be a read error. V and J are TRBV12-3 or TRBV12-4 and TRBJ1-4; D possibly corresponds to TRBD1 (5 bases). V lost 5 bases and J 7 bases, leaving 11 bases between the germline ends. The CDR3 covers 13 residues. The CDR3 nucleotides read TGTGCCAGCAGTCAGGGAGCAGGTGAAAAACTGTTTTTT. It encodes CASSQGAGEKLFF.

Only a few counts were recorded for this clonotype. The rearrangement uses TRBV30 and TRBJ1-2; 8 bases are shared with TRBD1. The CDR3 is 12 amino acids. Germline trimming cut 4 bases from V and 4 bases from J; bases unmatched to any gene: 2. Germline lookup yields CDR1 GTSNPN and CDR2 SVGIG (reference sequence). The CDR3 DNA reads as TGTGCCTGGACAGGGGGCGGCTATGGCTACACCTTC. It translates to CAWTGGGYGYTF. Together with reference TRBV30 and TRBJ1-2, the CDR3 gives the full variable domain: SQTIHQWPATLVQPVGSPLSLECTVEGTSNPNLYWYRQAAGRGLQLLFYSVGIGQISSEVPQNLSASRPQDRQFILSSKKLLLSDSGFYLCAWTGGGYGYTFGSGTRLTVV.

This clonotype was found many times. Here the CDR3 DNA reads TGTGCCAGCAGCTTAAATCTTAGGGACGAGCAGTACTTC. Translation: CASSLNLRDEQYF. The chain employs TRBV7-6 and TRBJ2-7, with D unresolved. Deletions cut 2 bases from V and 5 bases from J, with 10 bases between. The CDR3 totals 13 residues. In germline, CDR1 is SGHVS, CDR2 FNYEAQ. The full variable domain, rest sourced from reference TRBV7-6 and TRBJ2-7, is GAGVSQSPRYKVTKRGQDVALRCDPISGHVSLYWYRQALGQGPEFLTYFNYEAQQDKSGLPNDRFSAERPEGSISTLTIQRTEQRDSAMYRCASSLNLRDEQYFGPGTRLTVT.

This clonotype came up once. V is TRBV10-2 and J is TRBJ1-2; D possibly corresponds to TRBD1 (5 bases). Germline V gene data show CDR1 as WSHSY and CDR2 as SAAADI. V was shortened by 10 bases and J by 2 bases, with 20 bases between the two germline ends. This CDR3 contains 15 residues. CDR3 sequence (DNA): TGCGCCATCCAATATATTACAGGAGCAAACTATGGCTACACCTTC. As protein: CAIQYITGANYGYTF.

This clonotype was seen more than once but under ten times. V is TRBV11-2 and J is TRBJ2-3; D uncertain. The CDR3 covers 15 residues. Trimming took off 0 bases at V and 0 bases at J, with 7 bases between the two ends. In germline, CDR1 is SGHAT, CDR2 FQNNGV. The CDR3 spells CASSLEGQSTDTQYF. CDR3 sequence (DNA): TGTGCCAGCAGCTTAGAGGGTCAGAGCACAGATACGCAGTATTTT.

A few counts support this clonotype. The V call is TRBV19, the J call TRBJ2-2, with 8 bases identical to TRBD1. V gave up 1 base and J gave up 5 bases; unmatched junction bases: 9. This CDR3 has 17 amino acids. Germline values: CDR1 LNHDA, CDR2 SQIVND (reference sequence). CDR3 nucleotide sequence: TGTGCCAGTAGTATAGCGGTCTGGACAGGGAATACCGGGGAGCTGTTTTTT. Its translation is CASSIAVWTGNTGELFF.

The V and J genes are TRBV7-6 and TRBJ1-1; D gene uncertain. Trimming stripped 3 bases from V and 0 bases from J, with 8 bases between. The CDR3 covers 14 residues. Germline CDR1 and CDR2: SGHVS and FNYEAQ. The CDR3 bases are TGTGCCAGCAGCTTCAACAGATTGAACACTGAAGCTTTCTTT. Its protein is CASSFNRLNTEAFF.

This clonotype has a handful of counts. The rearrangement links TRBV5-1 to TRBJ1-1; possibly TRBD1 for D (5 bases). Germline V CDR1 and CDR2: SGHRS, YFSETQ. The CDR3 spans 16 residues. V dropped 3 bases and J dropped 0 bases, with 15 bases sitting between them. In DNA form, the CDR3 reads TGCGCCAGCAGCTCCGCCGCGGGGCGGGTGAACACTGAAGCTTTCTTT. This sequence encodes CASSSAAGRVNTEAFF.

Notes on this clonotype: One junction end does not reproduce the germline sequence, and a read error may be involved. The chain couples TRBV12-3 or TRBV12-4 to TRBJ2-7; tentative D call: TRBD1 (6 bases). CDR3 length equals 15 residues. CDR3 protein: CASSSVGAIAYEQCF. Here the CDR3 DNA reads TGTGCCAGCAGCTCAGTGGGGGCGATCGCCTACGAGCAGTGCTTC.

The V call is TRBV19, the J call TRBJ2-6; TRBD1 aligns across 10 bases. Germline CDR1 LNHDA, CDR2 SQIVND (reference sequence). Unmatched junction bases numbered 11, after V lost 6 bases and J lost 3 bases. CDR3 size: 18 residues. The CDR3 is CASSQIGTGEIGANVLTF. Written as DNA, the CDR3 is TGTGCCAGTAGCCAAATAGGGACAGGGGAAATTGGGGCCAACGTCCTGACTTTC.

This clonotype was seen repeatedly, ten times or more. This chain joins TRBV4-3 and TRBJ2-4; no definite D call. The CDR3 sequence is 16 residues long. The germline V and J ends were trimmed by 0 bases and 0 bases, with 9 bases remaining between them. CDR1 and CDR2 (germline): LGHNA, YSLEER. CDR3: CASSQDLGLAKNIQYF. As DNA, the CDR3 is TGCGCCAGCAGCCAAGATTTAGGGTTAGCCAAAAACATTCAGTACTTC.

The chain combines TRBV29-1 with TRBJ2-1; D unresolved. This CDR3 comprises 15 residues. Germline values: CDR1 SQVTM, CDR2 ANQGSEA. Trimming pared 1 base from V and 1 base from J, leaving 11 bases between. The DNA of the CDR3 is TGCAGCGTTGAAGGGGCCCACCCATCCTACAATGAGCAGTTCTTC. Protein sequence: CSVEGAHPSYNEQFF.

About this clonotype itself: This is likely a read error, given that the CDR3 carries no conserved phenylalanine or tryptophan at its end. The gene calls are TRBV28 and TRBJ1-2, with 11 bases matching TRBD1. V lost 2 bases to trimming and J lost 0 bases; unmatched junction nucleotides: 2. Germline values: CDR1 MDHEN, CDR2 SYDVKM. This CDR3 has 16 amino acids. CDR3 sequence: CASSLAGQGANYGYTS. The CDR3 nucleotides are TGTGCCAGCAGTTTAGCGGGACAGGGGGCTAACTATGGCTACACCTCC.

The chain is built from TRBV9 and TRBJ2-2; 7 bases fit TRBD1. The CDR3 sequence is 17 residues long. Germline V gene sequence: CDR1 SGDLS, CDR2 YYNGEE. V gave up 0 bases and J gave up 5 bases; unmatched junction bases: 10. DNA for the CDR3: TGTGCCAGCAGCGTAGGTCCAGGGGGTAGCCCTACCGGGGAGCTGTTTTTT. Translating it yields CASSVGPGGSPTGELFF.